The source of this TCR beta chain is a study of shared clonotypes between healthy human individuals. Looking at the study overall: Each donor's CD8 memory used one plate, CD8 naive two, each CD4 subset three. Findings of the study overall: Among donors, sharing of clonotypes was expected to be affected by sequencing depth.

The CDR3 contains 15 residues. V lost 3 bases and J lost 8, with 19 bases in between. The germline gives CDR1 KGHSH, CDR2 LQKENI. Division of CD4+ cells produced a CD45RA+ naive subset and a CD45RA-negative memory subset. This clone was observed a few times. Its antigen remains unknown. Repertoires were generated with immunoSEQ multiplex PCR, while TCRdb's copy carries only in-frame clones and drops some. This sample has over a million clones, with under 80% found just once. What was sequenced was memory CD4+ T cells sorted from blood. This sample's subset: CD45RA-negative fraction. This chain connects TRBV18 to TRBJ1-1, with D uncertain. The sequence came from a man aged 18-30 years in good health. The CDR3 reads CASSPQRTQAHEAFF. The CDR3 DNA sequence: TGTGCCAGCTCACCTCAAAGGACCCAGGCCCACGAAGCTTTCTTT.